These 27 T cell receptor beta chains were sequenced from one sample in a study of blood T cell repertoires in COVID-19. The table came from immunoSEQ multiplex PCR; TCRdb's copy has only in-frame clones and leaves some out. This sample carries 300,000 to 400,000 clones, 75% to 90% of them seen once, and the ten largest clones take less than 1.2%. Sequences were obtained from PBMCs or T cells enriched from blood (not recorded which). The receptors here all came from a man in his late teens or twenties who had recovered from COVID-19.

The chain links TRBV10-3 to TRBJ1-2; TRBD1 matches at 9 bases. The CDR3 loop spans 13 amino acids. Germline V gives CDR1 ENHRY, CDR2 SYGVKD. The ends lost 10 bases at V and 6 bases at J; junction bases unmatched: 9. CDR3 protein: CATWTGVRDGYTF. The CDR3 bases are TGTGCCACGTGGACAGGGGTAAGGGATGGCTACACCTTC.

In nucleotides, the CDR3 is TGTGCCAGTAGTATCGCCAGGGGGGCGGACTATGGCTACACCTTC. It codes for CASSIARGADYGYTF. The V gene is TRBV19, the J gene TRBJ1-2, with 7 bases lining up with TRBD1. Germline lookup yields CDR1 LNHDA and CDR2 SQIVND (reference sequence). V shed 3 bases, J shed 3 bases, and the junction held 7 bases outside the gene matches. This CDR3 spans 15 amino acids.

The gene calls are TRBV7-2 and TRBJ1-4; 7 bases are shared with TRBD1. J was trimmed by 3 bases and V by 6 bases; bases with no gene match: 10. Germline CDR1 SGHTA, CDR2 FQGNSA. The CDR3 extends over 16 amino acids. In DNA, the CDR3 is TGTGCCAGCAGTCCACAGCCAGGGACAGCTAATGAAAAACTGTTTTTT. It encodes CASSPQPGTANEKLFF.

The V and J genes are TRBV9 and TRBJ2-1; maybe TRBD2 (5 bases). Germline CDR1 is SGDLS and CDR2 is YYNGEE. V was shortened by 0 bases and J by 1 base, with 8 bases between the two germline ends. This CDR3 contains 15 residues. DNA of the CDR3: TGTGCCAGCAGCGTAGCCGGGGAGTCCTACAATGAGCAGTTCTTC. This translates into CASSVAGESYNEQFF.

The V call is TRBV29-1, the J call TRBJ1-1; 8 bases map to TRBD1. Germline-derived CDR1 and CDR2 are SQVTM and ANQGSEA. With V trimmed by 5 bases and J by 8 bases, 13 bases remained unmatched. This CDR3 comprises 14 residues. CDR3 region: CSVPNGQGRTEAFF. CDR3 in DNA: TGCAGCGTTCCAAATGGACAGGGTAGAACCGAAGCTTTCTTT.

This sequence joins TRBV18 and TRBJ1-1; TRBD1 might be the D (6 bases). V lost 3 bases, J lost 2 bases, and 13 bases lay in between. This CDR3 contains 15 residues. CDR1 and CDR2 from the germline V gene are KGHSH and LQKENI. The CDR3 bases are TGTGCCAGCTCACCCCCTCACAGGGCAAACACTGAAGCTTTCTTT. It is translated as CASSPPHRANTEAFF.

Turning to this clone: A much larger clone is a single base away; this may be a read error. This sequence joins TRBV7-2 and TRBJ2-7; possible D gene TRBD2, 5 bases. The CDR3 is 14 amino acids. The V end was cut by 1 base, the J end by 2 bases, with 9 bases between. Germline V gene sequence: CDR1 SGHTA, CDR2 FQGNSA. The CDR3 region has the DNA TGTGCCAGCAGCTTAGAAGAGGGCCCCTACGAGCAGTACTTC. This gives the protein CASSLEEGPYEQYF.

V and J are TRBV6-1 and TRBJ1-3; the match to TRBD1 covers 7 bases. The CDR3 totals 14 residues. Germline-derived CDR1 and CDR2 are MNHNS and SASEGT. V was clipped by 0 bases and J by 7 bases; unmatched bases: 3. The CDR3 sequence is CASSEAATGNTIYF. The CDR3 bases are TGTGCCAGCAGTGAAGCTGCGACAGGGAACACCATATATTTT.

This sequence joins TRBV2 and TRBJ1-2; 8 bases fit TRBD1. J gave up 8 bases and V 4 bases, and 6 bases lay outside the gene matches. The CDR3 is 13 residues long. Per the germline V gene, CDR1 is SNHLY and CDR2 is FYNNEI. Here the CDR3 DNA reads TGTGCCAGCAGTGGAACAGGGGGTGGGGGCTACACCTTC. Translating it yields CASSGTGGGGYTF.

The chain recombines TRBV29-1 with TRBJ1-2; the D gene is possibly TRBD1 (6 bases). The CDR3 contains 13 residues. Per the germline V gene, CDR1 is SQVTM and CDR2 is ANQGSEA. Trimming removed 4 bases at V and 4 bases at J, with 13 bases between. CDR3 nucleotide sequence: TGCAGCGTTGTAGCAGGGGCCGGCTATGGCTACACCTTC. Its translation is CSVVAGAGYGYTF.

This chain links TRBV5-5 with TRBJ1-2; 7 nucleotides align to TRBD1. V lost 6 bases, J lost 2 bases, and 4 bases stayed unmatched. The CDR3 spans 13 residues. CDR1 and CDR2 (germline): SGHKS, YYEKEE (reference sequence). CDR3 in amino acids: CASNLQGNYGYTF. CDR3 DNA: TGTGCCAGCAACCTACAGGGGAACTATGGCTACACCTTC.

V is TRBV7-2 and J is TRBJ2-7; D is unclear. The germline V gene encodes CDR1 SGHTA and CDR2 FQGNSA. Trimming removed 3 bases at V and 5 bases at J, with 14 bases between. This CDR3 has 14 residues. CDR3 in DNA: TGTGCCAGCAGCTTTGACGGGTCTATCGACGAGCAGTACTTC. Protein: CASSFDGSIDEQYF.

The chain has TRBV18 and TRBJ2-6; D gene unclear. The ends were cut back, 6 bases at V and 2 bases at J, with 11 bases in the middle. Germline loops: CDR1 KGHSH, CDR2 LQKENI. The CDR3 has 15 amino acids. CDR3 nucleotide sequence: TGTGCCAGCTCGCAGGAAGTAACTGGGGCCAACGTCCTGACTTTC. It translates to CASSQEVTGANVLTF.

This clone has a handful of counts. CDR3 protein: CASSFWPNEKLFF. The CDR3 DNA follows: TGCGCCAGCAGCTTCTGGCCTAATGAAAAACTGTTTTTT. The gene calls are TRBV5-1 and TRBJ1-4; D remains unclear. CDR3 size: 13 residues. Germline CDR1 reads SGHRS; CDR2 reads YFSETQ. V was cut by 2 bases and J by 3 bases, with 5 bases left in between.

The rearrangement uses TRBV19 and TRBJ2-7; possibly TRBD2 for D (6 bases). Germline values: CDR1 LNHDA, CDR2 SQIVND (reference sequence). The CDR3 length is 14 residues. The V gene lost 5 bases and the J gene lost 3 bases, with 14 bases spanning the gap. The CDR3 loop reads CASSGRTRDYEQYF. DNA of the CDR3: TGTGCCAGTAGTGGGAGGACACGAGACTACGAGCAGTACTTC.

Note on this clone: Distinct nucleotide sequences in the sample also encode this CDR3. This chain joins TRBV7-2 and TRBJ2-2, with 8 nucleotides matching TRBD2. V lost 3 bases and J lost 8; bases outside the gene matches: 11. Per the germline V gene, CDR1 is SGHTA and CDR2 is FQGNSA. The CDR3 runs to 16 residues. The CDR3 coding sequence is TGTGCCAGCAGCTTCGAGCCGGGACTAGGCGCGGGGGAGCTGTTTTTT. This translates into CASSFEPGLGAGELFF.

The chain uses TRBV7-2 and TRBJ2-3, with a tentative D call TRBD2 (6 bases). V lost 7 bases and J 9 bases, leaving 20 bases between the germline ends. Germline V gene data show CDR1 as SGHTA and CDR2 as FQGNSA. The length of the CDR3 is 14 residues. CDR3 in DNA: TGTGCCAGCACCAGTTCGACCCTGGGGGGAACGCAGTATTTT. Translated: CASTSSTLGGTQYF.

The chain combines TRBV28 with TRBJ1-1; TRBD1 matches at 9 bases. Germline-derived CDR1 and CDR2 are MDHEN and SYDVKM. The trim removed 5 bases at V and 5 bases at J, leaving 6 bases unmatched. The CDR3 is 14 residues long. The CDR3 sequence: CASSPGTGRTEAFF. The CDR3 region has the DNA TGTGCCAGCAGTCCCGGGACAGGGCGGACTGAAGCTTTCTTT.

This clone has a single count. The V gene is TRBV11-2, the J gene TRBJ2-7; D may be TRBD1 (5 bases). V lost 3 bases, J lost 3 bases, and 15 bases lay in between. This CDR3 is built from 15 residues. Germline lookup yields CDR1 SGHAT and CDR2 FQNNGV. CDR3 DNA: TGTGCCAGCAGCTTTGGACCTTTGGACAACTACGAGCAGTACTTC. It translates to CASSFGPLDNYEQYF.

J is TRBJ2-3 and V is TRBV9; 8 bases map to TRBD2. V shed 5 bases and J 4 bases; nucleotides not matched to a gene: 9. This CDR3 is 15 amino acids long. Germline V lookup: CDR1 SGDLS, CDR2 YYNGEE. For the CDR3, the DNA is TGTGCCAGCAGGGGCGGGACTAGTGTCGCAGATACGCAGTATTTT. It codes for CASRGGTSVADTQYF.

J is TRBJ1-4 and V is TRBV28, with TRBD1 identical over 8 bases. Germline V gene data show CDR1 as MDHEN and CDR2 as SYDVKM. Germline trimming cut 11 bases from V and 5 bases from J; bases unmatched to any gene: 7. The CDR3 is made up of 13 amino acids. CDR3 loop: CAGKQGGNEKLFF. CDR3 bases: TGTGCCGGAAAACAGGGGGGGAATGAAAAACTGTTTTTT.

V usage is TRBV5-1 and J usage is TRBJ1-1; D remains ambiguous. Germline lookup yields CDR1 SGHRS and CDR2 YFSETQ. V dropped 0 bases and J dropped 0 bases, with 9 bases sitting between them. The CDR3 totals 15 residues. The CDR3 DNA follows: TGCGCCAGCAGCTTGGGGGCACCTATGAACACTGAAGCTTTCTTT. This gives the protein CASSLGAPMNTEAFF.

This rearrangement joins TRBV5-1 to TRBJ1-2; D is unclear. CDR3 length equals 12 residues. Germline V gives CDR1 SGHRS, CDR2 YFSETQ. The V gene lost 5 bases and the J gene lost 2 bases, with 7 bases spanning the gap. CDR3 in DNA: TGCGCCAGCAGGGAGGGCAACTATGGCTACACCTTC. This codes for CASREGNYGYTF.

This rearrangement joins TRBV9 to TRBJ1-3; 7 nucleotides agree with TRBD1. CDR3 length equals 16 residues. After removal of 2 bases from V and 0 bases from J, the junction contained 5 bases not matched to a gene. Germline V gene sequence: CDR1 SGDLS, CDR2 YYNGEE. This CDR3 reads CASSVLQGGSGNTIYF. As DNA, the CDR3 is TGTGCCAGCAGCGTTCTGCAGGGGGGCTCTGGAAACACCATATATTTT.

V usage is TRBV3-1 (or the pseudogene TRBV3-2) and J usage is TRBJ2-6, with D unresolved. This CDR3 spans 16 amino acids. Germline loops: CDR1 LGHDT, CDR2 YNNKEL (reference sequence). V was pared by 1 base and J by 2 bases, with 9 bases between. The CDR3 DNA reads TGTGCCAGCAGCCAAGGAGACATTGCTGGGGCCAACGTCCTGACTTTC. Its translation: CASSQGDIAGANVLTF.

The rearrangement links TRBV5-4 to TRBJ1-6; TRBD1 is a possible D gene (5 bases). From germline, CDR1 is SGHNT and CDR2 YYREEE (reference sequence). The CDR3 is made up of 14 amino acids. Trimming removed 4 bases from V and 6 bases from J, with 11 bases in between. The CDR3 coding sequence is TGTGCCAGCAGCCCGCAGGGTAGTAATTCACCCCTCCACTTT. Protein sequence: CASSPQGSNSPLHF.

The CDR3 region is CASSDRTGGRMAKNIQYF. The CDR3 coding sequence is TGTGCCAGCAGTGATCGGACAGGGGGCAGGATGGCCAAAAACATTCAGTACTTC. The chain links TRBV25-1 to TRBJ2-4; 11 bases match TRBD1. The CDR3 consists of 18 residues. V shed 3 bases, J shed 1 base, and the junction held 8 bases outside the gene matches. CDR1 is MGHDK, CDR2 SYGVNS, per germline.